The entry below describes one T cell receptor beta chain. Its antigen is currently unknown. The CDR3 totals 14 residues. Germline values: CDR1 LNHDA, CDR2 SQIVND (reference sequence). V shed 6 bases, J shed 5 bases, and the junction held 5 bases outside the gene matches. A linear amplification protocol produced the TCR libraries from about 510 ng of total RNA. TCRdb itself ran the reads through MiXCR, one entry per CDR3 protein. The data contain about 200,000 distinct CDR3 sequences, 65% to 80% of them seen just once; the ten biggest clones take up roughly 2.4%. These data are taken from a study of healthy donors' naive CD4 and CD8 T cells. Whole-study results and caveats: CDR3 charge plus V and J genes appeared to account for about 13% of CD4/CD8 variance.

The genes are TRBV19 and TRBJ2-1, with TRBD2 matching 9 bases. What was sequenced was naive CD4+ and CD8+ T cells sorted from blood, pooled from several donors. The clonotype comes from a pool of human donors in good health; the sample pools cells from several healthy donors. The CDR3 loop is CASRRTSVNNEQFF. CDR3 nucleotides: TGTGCCAGTAGGAGGACTAGCGTTAACAATGAGCAGTTCTTC.